A selection of T cell receptor beta chains follows, all from one sample in a study of cytomegalovirus exposure and HLA in healthy donors. Profiled with immunoSEQ multiplex PCR; TCRdb holds only in-frame clones, not every one. The sample has hundreds of thousands of clones, 80% to 90% seen once; the top ten hold around 1%. The specimen was PBMCs. These receptors were taken from a woman younger than 35 in good health and CMV-seronegative. The CDR3 runs from the conserved cysteine through the conserved F or W. A D gene is named only where the DNA matches it firmly. Size is omitted from some rows. Given values are once, few, many or a class for expanded clones.

size: few
V: TRBV11-3
J: TRBJ2-5
D: .
DNA: TGTGCCAGCAGCCCGGACTCTAGAAGAGAGACCCAGTACTTC
CDR3: CASSPDSRRETQYF

size: once
V: TRBV4-1
J: TRBJ1-6
D: .
DNA: TGCGCCAGCAGCTATGGACAGCCTGGGGACTCACCCCTCCACTTT
CDR3: CASSYGQPGDSPLHF

size: .
V: TRBV5-1
J: TRBJ1-1
D: .
DNA: TGCGCCAGCAGCTTGGATAGCCCCGGGTTCGGCACTGAAGCTTTCTTT
CDR3: CASSLDSPGFGTEAFF

size: once
V: TRBV2
J: TRBJ2-7
D: TRBD1
DNA: TGTGCCAGCAGCGCAGGGACAGGGAGCTACGAGCAGTACTTC
CDR3: CASSAGTGSYEQYF

size: .
V: TRBV13
J: TRBJ2-3
D: .
DNA: TGTGCCAGCAGCTTAGCCTTAACAGGGCGTGCAGATACGCAGTATTTT
CDR3: CASSLALTGRADTQYF

size: .
V: TRBV6-6
J: TRBJ1-1
D: .
DNA: TGTGCCAGCAGTTACTCGAGCGGGATTGGGGTAGCTTTCTTT
CDR3: CASSYSSGIGVAFF

size: .
V: TRBV4-1
J: TRBJ2-1
D: TRBD1
DNA: TGCGCCAGCGGACGACAGGGCCACGATGAGCAGTTCTTC
CDR3: CASGRQGHDEQFF

size: .
V: TRBV11-3
J: TRBJ2-5
D: TRBD2
DNA: TGTGCCAGCAGCTTAGGCGGGGGGGCCCGCGAGACCCAGTACTTC
CDR3: CASSLGGGARETQYF

size: .
V: TRBV4-1
J: TRBJ2-2
D: TRBD2
DNA: TGCGCCAGCAGCCAAGTCGGTAGCGGGCCCGGGGAGCTGTTTTTT
CDR3: CASSQVGSGPGELFF

size: .
V: TRBV7-2
J: TRBJ1-1
D: .
DNA: TGTGCCAGCAGCTGGAGGGCAGCCACTGAAGCTTTCTTT
CDR3: CASSWRAATEAFF

size: .
V: TRBV30
J: TRBJ1-5
D: .
DNA: TGTGCCTGGGACAGGACCAATCAGCCCCAGCATTTT
CDR3: CAWDRTNQPQHF

size: .
V: TRBV2
J: TRBJ2-3
D: TRBD2
DNA: TGTGCCAGCAGCAGACTAGCGGGGGGGCCTGGAGATACGCAGTATTTT
CDR3: CASSRLAGGPGDTQYF

size: .
V: TRBV14
J: TRBJ2-1
D: .
DNA: TGTGCCAGCAGCCGGTTAACAGGGCCGATTTACAATGAGCAGTTCTTC
CDR3: CASSRLTGPIYNEQFF

size: .
V: TRBV2
J: TRBJ2-1
D: .
DNA: TGTGCCAGCAGTCGGGAGCTCTTGGGCAATGAGCAGTTCTTC
CDR3: CASSRELLGNEQFF

size: once
V: TRBV9
J: TRBJ2-3
D: .
DNA: TGTGCCAGCAGCTCTCGAACTAGTCCGCCGACAGATACGCAGTATTTT
CDR3: CASSSRTSPPTDTQYF

size: .
V: TRBV5-1
J: TRBJ2-3
D: .
DNA: TGCGCCAGCAGCTTCAGCGGAGATACGCAGTATTTT
CDR3: CASSFSGDTQYF

size: .
V: TRBV27
J: TRBJ2-5
D: TRBD1
DNA: TGTGCCAGCAGCAATAATTACCCGGGACAGGGATACGAAGAGACCCAGTACTTC
CDR3: CASSNNYPGQGYEETQYF

size: .
V: TRBV4-1
J: TRBJ1-1
D: .
DNA: TGCGCCAGCAGCCCGCTGCGCGGTCGGGGGAACACTGAAGCTTTCTTT
CDR3: CASSPLRGRGNTEAFF

size: few
V: TRBV30
J: TRBJ1-1
D: TRBD1
DNA: TGTGCCTGGAGAGCTCCGGGCAGGGGGACTGAAGCTTTCTTT
CDR3: CAWRAPGRGTEAFF

size: .
V: TRBV10-3
J: TRBJ2-1
D: TRBD1
DNA: TGTGCCGTCGCGACAGGGGCCAATGAGCAGTTCTTC
CDR3: CAVATGANEQFF

size: .
V: TRBV5-6
J: TRBJ2-1
D: .
DNA: TGTGCCAGCAGCTTGAAAAGGTCAGGGTTGGGGAATGAGCAGTTCTTC
CDR3: CASSLKRSGLGNEQFF

size: .
V: TRBV4-2
J: TRBJ2-7
D: TRBD2
DNA: TGTGCCAGCAGCTTCGGGGGGAGTCAGGACGAGCAGTACTTC
CDR3: CASSFGGSQDEQYF

size: once
V: TRBV11-1
J: TRBJ2-2
D: .
DNA: TGTGCCAGGGGCAGGAACACCGGGGAGCTGTTTTTT
CDR3: CARGRNTGELFF

size: .
V: TRBV5-6
J: TRBJ2-7
D: TRBD1
DNA: TGTGCCAGCAGCCTTACACGGACAGGACCCTCCTACGAGCAGTACTTC
CDR3: CASSLTRTGPSYEQYF

size: .
V: TRBV5-1
J: TRBJ2-5
D: .
DNA: TGCGCCAGCAGCTTGGATCCGGGATGGGGTCAAGAGACCCAGTACTTC
CDR3: CASSLDPGWGQETQYF

size: .
V: TRBV5-1
J: TRBJ1-1
D: .
DNA: TGCGCCAGCAGCTTGGAGCCGTCCAACACTGAAGCTTTCTTT
CDR3: CASSLEPSNTEAFF

size: .
V: TRBV6-6
J: TRBJ1-1
D: .
DNA: TGTGCCAGCAGTTACTTCACGGGAGGCACTGAAGCTTTCTTT
CDR3: CASSYFTGGTEAFF

size: .
V: TRBV5-1
J: TRBJ2-1
D: .
DNA: TGCGCCAGCAGCTTGCAGGCAGGGGATGAGCAGTTCTTC
CDR3: CASSLQAGDEQFF

size: few
V: TRBV4-1
J: TRBJ1-1
D: TRBD1
DNA: TGCGCCAGCAGCCAGGGGACAGATCGCACTGAAGCTTTCTTT
CDR3: CASSQGTDRTEAFF

size: once
V: TRBV27
J: TRBJ1-1
D: TRBD1
DNA: TGTGCCAGCAGTCCAGGGACAGGGTCAAGCACTGAAGCTTTCTTT
CDR3: CASSPGTGSSTEAFF

size: .
V: TRBV19
J: TRBJ2-1
D: TRBD1
DNA: TGTGCCAGTCGCTCGGGGCAGGGGGCCTACAATGAGCAGTTCTTC
CDR3: CASRSGQGAYNEQFF

size: .
V: TRBV7-3
J: TRBJ2-2
D: TRBD2
DNA: TGTGCCAGCAGCTCAGCTAGCGGGAGTGCCACCGGGGAGCTGTTTTTT
CDR3: CASSSASGSATGELFF

size: .
V: TRBV18
J: TRBJ1-1
D: .
DNA: TGTGCCAGCTCAGCAGGGGCTGGGGTCACTGAAGCTTTCTTT
CDR3: CASSAGAGVTEAFF

size: .
V: TRBV10-1
J: TRBJ1-1
D: .
DNA: TGCGCCAGCTCAAAGGGGGGGTACCTGAAAGCTTTCTTT
CDR3: CASSKGGYLKAFF

size: .
V: TRBV5-4
J: TRBJ1-1
D: .
DNA: TGTGCCAGCAGCTTGGCGGCAGGGCACATGAACACTGAAGCTTTCTTT
CDR3: CASSLAAGHMNTEAFF

size: .
V: TRBV11-2
J: TRBJ2-3
D: TRBD2
DNA: TGTGCCAGCAGCTTATCTAGCGGGGGAGGCGCAGATACGCAGTATTTT
CDR3: CASSLSSGGGADTQYF

size: .
V: TRBV29-1
J: TRBJ2-5
D: .
DNA: TGCAGCGTGACAGGTGACCAAGAGACCCAGTACTTC
CDR3: CSVTGDQETQYF

size: .
V: TRBV19
J: TRBJ1-2
D: .
DNA: TGTGCCAGTAGTGCTAAGTATGGCTACACCTTC
CDR3: CASSAKYGYTF

size: .
V: TRBV4-1
J: TRBJ2-7
D: .
DNA: TGCGCCAGCAGCCTTCGAGGTAAAGCCTACGAGCAGTACTTC
CDR3: CASSLRGKAYEQYF

size: .
V: TRBV5-4
J: TRBJ1-4
D: .
DNA: TGTGCCAGCAGCTTGGGTGGACAGTTGGGTGAAAAACTGTTTTTT
CDR3: CASSLGGQLGEKLFF

size: once
V: TRBV30
J: TRBJ1-2
D: TRBD1
DNA: TGTGCTAAGGGACAGGGGAACTATGGCTACACCTTC
CDR3: CAKGQGNYGYTF

size: once
V: TRBV4-1
J: TRBJ1-1
D: TRBD1
DNA: TGCGCCAGCAGCCTTGGGACAGGGGCTGAAGCTTTCTTT
CDR3: CASSLGTGAEAFF

size: .
V: TRBV7-2
J: TRBJ1-2
D: .
DNA: TGTGCCAGCAGCCCTGGGGCAGGGGATTATGGCTACACCTTC
CDR3: CASSPGAGDYGYTF

size: .
V: TRBV11-2
J: TRBJ2-1
D: .
DNA: TGTGCCAGCACCCCAGCTAGAAGTGGGAGTGAGCAGTTCTTC
CDR3: CASTPARSGSEQFF

size: .
V: TRBV7-6
J: TRBJ1-5
D: .
DNA: TGTGCCAGCAGCTTAGAATCCGGGTTGAGTAATCAGCCCCAGCATTTT
CDR3: CASSLESGLSNQPQHF

size: .
V: TRBV9
J: TRBJ2-5
D: TRBD2
DNA: TGTGCCAGCAGCGTCGGGACTAGCGGGGTTCAAGAGACCCAGTACTTC
CDR3: CASSVGTSGVQETQYF

size: .
V: TRBV4-2
J: TRBJ1-4
D: .
DNA: TGTGCCAGCAGCCAAGATGTGGCAGTGACTAATGAAAAACTGTTTTTT
CDR3: CASSQDVAVTNEKLFF

size: .
V: TRBV7-2
J: TRBJ2-1
D: TRBD1
DNA: TGTGCCAGCAGCCAGGACAGGGATGCCTACAATGAGCAGTTCTTC
CDR3: CASSQDRDAYNEQFF

size: .
V: TRBV27
J: TRBJ2-7
D: .
DNA: TGTGCCAGCAGGGGGGCGCGGGGGCCGTACGAGCAGTACTTC
CDR3: CASRGARGPYEQYF

size: .
V: TRBV7-2
J: TRBJ2-1
D: .
DNA: TGTGCCAGCAGCTTAGGACTAGCCTACAATGAGCAGTTCTTC
CDR3: CASSLGLAYNEQFF

size: once
V: TRBV29-1
J: TRBJ2-7
D: .
DNA: TGCAGCGTCCACGGGAACGGTAACTACGAGCAGTACTTC
CDR3: CSVHGNGNYEQYF

size: .
V: TRBV10-3
J: TRBJ2-3
D: TRBD2
DNA: TGTGCCATCAGTCTTCGCGGGGGGGTAGTAGATACGCAGTATTTT
CDR3: CAISLRGGVVDTQYF

size: .
V: TRBV11-2
J: TRBJ2-6
D: TRBD1
DNA: TGTGCCAGCAGCCCCAGGGACAGACTCTCTGGGGCCAACGTCCTGACTTTC
CDR3: CASSPRDRLSGANVLTF

size: .
V: TRBV4-2
J: TRBJ2-2
D: TRBD2
DNA: TGTGCCAGCAGCCAAGAATGGGGGACTAGCGGTAACACCGGGGAGCTGTTTTTT
CDR3: CASSQEWGTSGNTGELFF